The clone carrying this TCR beta chain was found once. Its antigen is currently unknown. This entry is derived from a study of OX40 agonist ivuxolimab in advanced cancers. Across the study: Hepatocellular carcinoma, melanoma, renal cell or head and neck cancer occurred in dose-escalation patients. Whole-study results and caveats: Averaging showed that CD8+ T cells had more expanded clones than CD4+ did. At doses 0.1 to 3.0 mg/kg, CD4+ and CD8+ clones expanded.

Germline CDR1 and CDR2: SGHRS and YFSETQ. The V segment lost 8 bases and the J segment 6 bases; nucleotides outside the gene matches: 7. CDR3 length: 13 amino acids. Patients with autoimmune history or systemic immunosuppression were excluded. Clones were read by immunoSEQ multiplex PCR, and TCRdb kept only the in-frame ones, dropping some. The sample includes about 45,000 clones, roughly 91% of them seen just once. Sequenced material: CD4+ or CD8+ T cells sorted from blood, taken in a trial of the OX40 agonist ivuxolimab. The sequence came from an adult with an advanced solid tumor such as melanoma, head and neck, liver or kidney cancer. The chain joins TRBV5-1 to TRBJ2-1; 8 nucleotides agree with TRBD2. Here the CDR3 reads CASTGTSSNEQFF. Here the CDR3 DNA reads TGCGCCAGTACCGGGACTAGTTCCAATGAGCAGTTCTTC.